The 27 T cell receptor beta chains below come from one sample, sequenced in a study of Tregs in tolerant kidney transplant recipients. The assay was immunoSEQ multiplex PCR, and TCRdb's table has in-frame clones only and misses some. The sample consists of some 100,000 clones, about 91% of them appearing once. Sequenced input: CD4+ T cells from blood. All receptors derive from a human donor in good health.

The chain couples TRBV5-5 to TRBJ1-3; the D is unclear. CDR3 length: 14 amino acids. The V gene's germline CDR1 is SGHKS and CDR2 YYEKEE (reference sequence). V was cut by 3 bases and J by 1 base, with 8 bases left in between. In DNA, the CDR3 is TGTGCCAGCAGCTCGGGCCCGTCTGGAAACACCATATATTTT. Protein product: CASSSGPSGNTIYF.

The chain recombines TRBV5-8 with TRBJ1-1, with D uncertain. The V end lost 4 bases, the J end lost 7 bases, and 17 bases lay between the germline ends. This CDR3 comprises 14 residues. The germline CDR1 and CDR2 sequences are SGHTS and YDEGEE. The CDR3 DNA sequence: TGTGCCAGCAGCCCCCTAGGAGGGCGTATTGAAGCTTTCTTT. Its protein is CASSPLGGRIEAFF.

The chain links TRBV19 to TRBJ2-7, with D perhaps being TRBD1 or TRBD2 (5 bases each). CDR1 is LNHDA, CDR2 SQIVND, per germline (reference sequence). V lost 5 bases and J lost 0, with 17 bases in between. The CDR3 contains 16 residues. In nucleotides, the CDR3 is TGTGCCAGTAGTCGCTCCGGGGCGATCCGCTCCTACGAGCAGTACTTC. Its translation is CASSRSGAIRSYEQYF. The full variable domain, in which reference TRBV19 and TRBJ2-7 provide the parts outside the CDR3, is DGGITQSPKYLFRKEGQNVTLSCEQNLNHDAMYWYRQDPGQGLRLIYYSQIVNDFQKGDIAEGYSVSREKKESFPLTVTSAQKNPTAFYLCASSRSGAIRSYEQYFGPGTRLTVT.

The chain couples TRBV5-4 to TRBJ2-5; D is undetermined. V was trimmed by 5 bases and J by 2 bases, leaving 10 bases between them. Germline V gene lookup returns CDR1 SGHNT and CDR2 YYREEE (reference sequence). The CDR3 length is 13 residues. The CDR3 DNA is TGTGCCAGCAGGCCAGAACCGCAAGAGACCCAGTACTTC. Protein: CASRPEPQETQYF.

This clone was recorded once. CDR3 protein: CAISDRGANEKLFF. For the CDR3, the DNA is TGTGCCATCAGCGACAGGGGAGCTAATGAAAAACTGTTTTTT. The rearrangement joins TRBV10-3 to TRBJ1-4; 8 nucleotides match TRBD1. The CDR3 consists of 14 residues. With 6 bases clipped from V and 3 bases from J, the junction kept 3 bases outside the gene matches. Per germline, CDR1 ENHRY and CDR2 SYGVKD.

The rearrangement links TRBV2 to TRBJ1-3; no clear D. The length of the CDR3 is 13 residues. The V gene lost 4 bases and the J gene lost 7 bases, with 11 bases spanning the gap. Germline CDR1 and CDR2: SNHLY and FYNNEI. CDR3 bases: TGTGCCAGCAGTGTAGGCCACTCTAACACCATATATTTT. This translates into CASSVGHSNTIYF. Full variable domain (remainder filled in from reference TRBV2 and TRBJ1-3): EPEVTQTPSHQVTQMGQEVILRCVPISNHLYFYWYRQILGQKVEFLVSFYNNEISEKSEIFDDQFSVERPDGSNFTLKIRSTKLEDSAMYFCASSVGHSNTIYFGEGSWLTVV.

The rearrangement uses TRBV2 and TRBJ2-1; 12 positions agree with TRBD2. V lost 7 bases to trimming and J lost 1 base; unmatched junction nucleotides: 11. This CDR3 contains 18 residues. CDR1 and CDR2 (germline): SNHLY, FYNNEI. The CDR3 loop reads CASTKLAGGPMSYNEQFF. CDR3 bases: TGTGCCAGCACCAAACTAGCGGGAGGCCCGATGTCCTACAATGAGCAGTTCTTC.

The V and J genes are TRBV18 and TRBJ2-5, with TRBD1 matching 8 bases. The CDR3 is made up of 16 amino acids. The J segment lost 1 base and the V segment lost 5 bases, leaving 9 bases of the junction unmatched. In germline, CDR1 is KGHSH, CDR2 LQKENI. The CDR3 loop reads CASSSLGQGAQETQYF. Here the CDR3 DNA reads TGTGCCAGCTCATCGCTGGGGCAGGGGGCCCAAGAGACCCAGTACTTC. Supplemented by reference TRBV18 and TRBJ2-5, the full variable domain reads NAGVMQNPRHLVRRRGQEARLRCSPMKGHSHVYWYRQLPEEGLKFMVYLQKENIIDESGMPKERFSAEFPKEGPSILRIQQVVRGDSAAYFCASSSLGQGAQETQYFGPGTRLLVL.

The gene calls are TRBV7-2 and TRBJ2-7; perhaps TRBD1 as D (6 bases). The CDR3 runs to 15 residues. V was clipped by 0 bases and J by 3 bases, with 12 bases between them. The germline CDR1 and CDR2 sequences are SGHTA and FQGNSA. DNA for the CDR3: TGTGCCAGCAGCTTAGCCCCAGGGGACCTCTACGAGCAGTACTTC. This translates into CASSLAPGDLYEQYF.

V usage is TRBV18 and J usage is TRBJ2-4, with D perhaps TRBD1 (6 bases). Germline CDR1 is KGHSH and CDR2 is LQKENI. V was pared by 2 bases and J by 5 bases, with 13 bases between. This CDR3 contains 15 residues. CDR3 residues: CASSPSRQGQNIQYF. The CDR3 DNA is TGTGCCAGCTCACCATCACGCCAGGGGCAAAACATTCAGTACTTC.

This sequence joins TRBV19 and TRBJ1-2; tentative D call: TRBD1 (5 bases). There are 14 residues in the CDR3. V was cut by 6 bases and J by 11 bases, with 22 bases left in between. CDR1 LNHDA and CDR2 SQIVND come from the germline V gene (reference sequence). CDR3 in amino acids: CASSFSGIQGLYTF. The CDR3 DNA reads TGTGCCAGTAGCTTCTCCGGGATCCAGGGCTTATACACCTTC.

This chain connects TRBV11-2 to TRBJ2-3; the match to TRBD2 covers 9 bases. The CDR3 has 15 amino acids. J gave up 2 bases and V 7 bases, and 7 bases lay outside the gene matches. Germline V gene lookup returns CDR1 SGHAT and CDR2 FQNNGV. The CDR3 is CASTGTSRNTDTQYF. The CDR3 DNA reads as TGTGCCAGCACCGGGACTAGCAGAAACACAGATACGCAGTATTTT.

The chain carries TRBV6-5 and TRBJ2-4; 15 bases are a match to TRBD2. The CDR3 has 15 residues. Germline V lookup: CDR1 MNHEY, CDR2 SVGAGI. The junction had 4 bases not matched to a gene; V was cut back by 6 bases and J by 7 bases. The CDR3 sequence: CASSRGLAGGNIQYF. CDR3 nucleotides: TGTGCCAGCAGCCGTGGACTAGCGGGGGGGAACATTCAGTACTTC.

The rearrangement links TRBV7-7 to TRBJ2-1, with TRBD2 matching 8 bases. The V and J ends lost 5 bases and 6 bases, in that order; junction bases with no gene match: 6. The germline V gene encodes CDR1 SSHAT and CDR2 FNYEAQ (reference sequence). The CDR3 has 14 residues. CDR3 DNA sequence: TGTGCCAGCAGCCCGGGCGGGGGGCTCAATGAGCAGTTCTTC. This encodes CASSPGGGLNEQFF.

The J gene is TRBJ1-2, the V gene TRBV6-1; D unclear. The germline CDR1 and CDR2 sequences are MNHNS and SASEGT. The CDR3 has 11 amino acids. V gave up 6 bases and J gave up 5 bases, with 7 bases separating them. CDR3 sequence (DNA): TGTGCCAGCAGACCAATATATGGCTACACCTTC. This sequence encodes CASRPIYGYTF.

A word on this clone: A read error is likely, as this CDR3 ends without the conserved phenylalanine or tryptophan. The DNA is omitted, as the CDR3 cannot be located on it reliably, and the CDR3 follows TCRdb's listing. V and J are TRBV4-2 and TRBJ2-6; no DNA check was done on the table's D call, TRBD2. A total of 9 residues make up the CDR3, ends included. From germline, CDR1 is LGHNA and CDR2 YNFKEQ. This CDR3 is CASSRAGSL.

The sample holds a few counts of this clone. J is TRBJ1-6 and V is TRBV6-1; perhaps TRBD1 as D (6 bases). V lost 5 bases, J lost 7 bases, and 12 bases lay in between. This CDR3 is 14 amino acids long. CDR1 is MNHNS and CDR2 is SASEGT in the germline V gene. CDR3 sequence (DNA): TGTGCCAGCAGTCTACAGGGTGAAAATTCACCCCTCCACTTT. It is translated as CASSLQGENSPLHF.

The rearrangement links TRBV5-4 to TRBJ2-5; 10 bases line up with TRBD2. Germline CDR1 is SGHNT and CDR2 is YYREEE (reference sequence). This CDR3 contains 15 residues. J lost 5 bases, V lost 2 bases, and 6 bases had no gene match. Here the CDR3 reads CASSLGIAGGETQYF. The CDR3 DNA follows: TGTGCCAGCAGCTTAGGTATAGCGGGAGGCGAGACCCAGTACTTC.

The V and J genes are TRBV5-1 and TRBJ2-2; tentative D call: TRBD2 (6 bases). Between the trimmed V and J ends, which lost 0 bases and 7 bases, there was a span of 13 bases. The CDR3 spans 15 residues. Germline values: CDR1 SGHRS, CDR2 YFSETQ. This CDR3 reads CASSLDGGRVGELFF. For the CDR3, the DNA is TGCGCCAGCAGCTTGGATGGAGGGCGGGTCGGGGAGCTGTTTTTT.

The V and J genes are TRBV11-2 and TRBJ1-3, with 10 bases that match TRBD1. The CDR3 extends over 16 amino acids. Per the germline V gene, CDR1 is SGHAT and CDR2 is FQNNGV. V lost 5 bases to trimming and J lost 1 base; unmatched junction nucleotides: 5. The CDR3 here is CASSARQGASGNTIYF. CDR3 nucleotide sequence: TGTGCCAGCAGCGCCCGACAGGGGGCGTCTGGAAACACCATATATTTT.

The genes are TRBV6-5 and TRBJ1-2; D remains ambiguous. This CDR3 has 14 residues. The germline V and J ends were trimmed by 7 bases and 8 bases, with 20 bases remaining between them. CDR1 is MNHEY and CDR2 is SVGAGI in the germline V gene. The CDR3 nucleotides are TGTGCCAGCACCGACAATCGGGGTAGAGGGGGCTACACCTTC. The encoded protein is CASTDNRGRGGYTF.

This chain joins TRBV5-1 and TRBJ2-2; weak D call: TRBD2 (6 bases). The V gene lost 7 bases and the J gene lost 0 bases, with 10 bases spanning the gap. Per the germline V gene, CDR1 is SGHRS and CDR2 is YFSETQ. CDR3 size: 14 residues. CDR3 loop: CASGGNANTGELFF. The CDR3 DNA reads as TGCGCCAGCGGGGGGAACGCGAACACCGGGGAGCTGTTTTTT. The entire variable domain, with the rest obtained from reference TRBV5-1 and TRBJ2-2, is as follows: KAGVTQTPRYLIKTRGQQVTLSCSPISGHRSVSWYQQTPGQGLQFLFEYFSETQRNKGNFPGRFSGRQFSNSRSEMNVSTLELGDSALYLCASGGNANTGELFFGEGSRLTVL.

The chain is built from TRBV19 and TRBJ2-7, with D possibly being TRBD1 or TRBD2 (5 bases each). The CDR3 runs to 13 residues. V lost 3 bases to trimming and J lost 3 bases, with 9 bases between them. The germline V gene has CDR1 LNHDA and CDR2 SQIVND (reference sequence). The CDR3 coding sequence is TGTGCCAGTAGTATGGGACGATACTACGAGCAGTACTTC. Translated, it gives CASSMGRYYEQYF.

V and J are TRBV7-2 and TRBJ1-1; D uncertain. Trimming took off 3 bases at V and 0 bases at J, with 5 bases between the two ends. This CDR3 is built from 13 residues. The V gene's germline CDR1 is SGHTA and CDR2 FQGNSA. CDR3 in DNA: TGTGCCAGCAGCTTGACACTGAACACTGAAGCTTTCTTT. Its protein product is CASSLTLNTEAFF.

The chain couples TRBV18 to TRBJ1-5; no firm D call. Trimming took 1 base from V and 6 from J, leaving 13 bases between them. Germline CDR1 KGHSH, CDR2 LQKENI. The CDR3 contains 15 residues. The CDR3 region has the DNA TGTGCCAGCTCACCACGTAGGGCAGTGGGTCAGCCCCAGCATTTT. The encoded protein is CASSPRRAVGQPQHF. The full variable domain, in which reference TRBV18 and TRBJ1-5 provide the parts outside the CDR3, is NAGVMQNPRHLVRRRGQEARLRCSPMKGHSHVYWYRQLPEEGLKFMVYLQKENIIDESGMPKERFSAEFPKEGPSILRIQQVVRGDSAAYFCASSPRRAVGQPQHFGDGTRLSIL.

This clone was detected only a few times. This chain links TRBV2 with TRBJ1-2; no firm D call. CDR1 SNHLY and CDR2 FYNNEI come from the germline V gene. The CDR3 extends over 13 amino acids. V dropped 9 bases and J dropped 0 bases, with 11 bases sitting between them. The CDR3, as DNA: TGTGCCAGACGGACGGCAGCTAACTATGGCTACACCTTC. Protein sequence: CARRTAANYGYTF.

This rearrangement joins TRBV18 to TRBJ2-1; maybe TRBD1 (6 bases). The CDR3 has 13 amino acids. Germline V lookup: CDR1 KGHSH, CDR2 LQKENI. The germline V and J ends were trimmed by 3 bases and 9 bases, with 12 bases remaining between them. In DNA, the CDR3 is TGTGCCAGCTCACCGCAGGGGACGAGTGAGCAGTTCTTC. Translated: CASSPQGTSEQFF.